Below are 30 T cell receptor beta chains sequenced from a single sample in a study of shared clonotypes between healthy human individuals. Data came from immunoSEQ multiplex PCR; TCRdb stores just in-frame clones and leaves some out. This table has 2 million to 3 million clones, over 85% appearing once. The sample taken for sequencing was naive CD4+ T cells sorted from blood. Subset in this sample: CD45RA+ positively selected. These receptor sequences come from a man aged 18 to 30 in good health.

The chain joins TRBV13 to TRBJ2-3; 7 bases line up with TRBD2. The germline V gene encodes CDR1 PRHDT and CDR2 FYEKMQ (reference sequence). V lost 5 bases to trimming and J lost 1 base; unmatched junction nucleotides: 9. This CDR3 has 16 amino acids. CDR3 residues: CASSPWDRGGTDTQYF. In nucleotides, the CDR3 is TGTGCCAGCAGCCCCTGGGACCGGGGGGGCACAGATACGCAGTATTTT.

The chain is built from TRBV6-5 and TRBJ1-1, with D maybe TRBD1 (6 bases). Trimming removed 4 bases at V and 11 bases at J, with 14 bases between. Per the germline V gene, CDR1 is MNHEY and CDR2 is SVGAGI. The CDR3 spans 12 residues. CDR3 nucleotide sequence: TGTGCCAGCAGTTCCCTCGGGACAATGGCTTTCTTT. The encoded protein is CASSSLGTMAFF.

CDR3: CASGDPYFYGYTF. CDR3 nucleotides: TGTGCCTCGGGGGACCCATACTTCTATGGCTACACCTTC. The chain recombines TRBV6-6 with TRBJ1-2; possibly TRBD1 for D (5 bases). V was cut by 11 bases and J by 4 bases, with 17 bases left in between. The CDR3 spans 13 residues. Germline values: CDR1 MNHNY, CDR2 SVGAGI (reference sequence).

The CDR3 nucleotides are TGTGCCAGCAGCGGCCGGGACGGATTTCACTATGGCTACACCTTC. This gives the protein CASSGRDGFHYGYTF. The chain links TRBV5-4 to TRBJ1-2; weak D call: TRBD1 (5 bases). Trimming pared 4 bases from V and 3 bases from J, leaving 16 bases between. CDR1 is SGHNT and CDR2 is YYREEE in the germline V gene (reference sequence). The CDR3 sequence is 15 residues long.

The V gene is TRBV18, the J gene TRBJ2-7; the D gene is possibly TRBD2 (5 bases). Trimming stripped 3 bases from V and 6 bases from J, with 12 bases between. The germline V gene encodes CDR1 KGHSH and CDR2 LQKENI. The CDR3 has 13 residues. CDR3 sequence: CASSPTLGGEQYF. CDR3 nucleotide sequence: TGTGCCAGCTCACCGACACTAGGCGGCGAGCAGTACTTC.

V gene TRBV5-1 combines with J gene TRBJ2-1, with TRBD2 matching 12 bases. The germline V gene has CDR1 SGHRS and CDR2 YFSETQ. With V trimmed by 4 bases and J by 3 bases, 5 bases remained unmatched. The CDR3 spans 16 residues. The CDR3 protein is CASSIGTSGFYNEQFF. CDR3 coding DNA: TGCGCCAGCAGCATAGGGACTAGCGGGTTCTACAATGAGCAGTTCTTC. The full variable domain, its missing parts supplied by reference TRBV5-1 and TRBJ2-1, is KAGVTQTPRYLIKTRGQQVTLSCSPISGHRSVSWYQQTPGQGLQFLFEYFSETQRNKGNFPGRFSGRQFSNSRSEMNVSTLELGDSALYLCASSIGTSGFYNEQFFGPGTRLTVL.

This sequence joins TRBV5-1 and TRBJ2-1; 8 positions match TRBD1. V trimming: 6 bases; J trimming: 7 bases; junction bases outside the gene matches: 12. CDR3 length: 15 residues. Germline values: CDR1 SGHRS, CDR2 YFSETQ. The chain's CDR3 is CASTPTGQGTNEQFF. The CDR3 region has the DNA TGCGCCAGCACCCCCACAGGACAGGGAACGAATGAGCAGTTCTTC. Full variable domain (outside the CDR3, taken from reference TRBV5-1 and TRBJ2-1): KAGVTQTPRYLIKTRGQQVTLSCSPISGHRSVSWYQQTPGQGLQFLFEYFSETQRNKGNFPGRFSGRQFSNSRSEMNVSTLELGDSALYLCASTPTGQGTNEQFFGPGTRLTVL.

The genes are TRBV7-2 and TRBJ1-2; 7 bases are shared with TRBD1. The ends lost 5 bases at V and 4 bases at J; junction bases unmatched: 13. Germline CDR1 and CDR2: SGHTA and FQGNSA. This CDR3 contains 16 residues. CDR3 sequence: CASSPTTGLLGYGYTF. CDR3 coding DNA: TGTGCCAGCAGCCCCACGACAGGGCTACTGGGCTATGGCTACACCTTC.

Notes on this clone: This sample includes further DNA sequences coding for the same CDR3. The V gene is TRBV7-2, the J gene TRBJ2-7; the D call may be TRBD1 or TRBD2 (6 bases each). V lost 4 bases and J 7 bases, leaving 23 bases between the germline ends. The germline gives CDR1 SGHTA, CDR2 FQGNSA. CDR3 size: 16 residues. In DNA form, the CDR3 reads TGTGCCAGCAGCTACCTCGGGACATCTTCCGCGGGAGAGCAGTACTTC. Translated: CASSYLGTSSAGEQYF.

The V call is TRBV6-9, the J call TRBJ2-7, with a weak D call TRBD2 (5 bases). Germline V CDR1 and CDR2: MNHGY, SVAAGI. The CDR3 is 15 residues long. The V end was cut by 2 bases, the J end by 0 bases, with 11 bases between. CDR3 protein: CASSYERRGSYEQYF. CDR3 DNA: TGTGCCAGCAGTTATGAGAGACGGGGCTCCTACGAGCAGTACTTC.

The chain joins TRBV27 to TRBJ1-5; D ambiguous. CDR1 and CDR2 (germline): MNHEY, SMNVEV (reference sequence). The CDR3 totals 14 residues. The germline V and J ends were trimmed by 5 bases and 2 bases, with 10 bases remaining between them. The CDR3 here is CASSLDNRNQPQHF. The CDR3 DNA is TGTGCCAGCAGTCTCGACAACCGCAATCAGCCCCAGCATTTT.

The rearrangement joins TRBV6-5 to TRBJ2-2, with TRBD2 matching over 8 bases. With V trimmed by 6 bases and J by 5 bases, 5 bases remained unmatched. Germline values: CDR1 MNHEY, CDR2 SVGAGI. This CDR3 is built from 14 residues. The CDR3 nucleotides read TGTGCCAGCAGCGTAGCGGGAAGGACCGGGGAGCTGTTTTTT. Translation: CASSVAGRTGELFF.

This clone was seen only a few times. The V and J genes are TRBV6-5 and TRBJ1-2, with a possible D match to TRBD1 (5 bases). V lost 10 bases and J lost 3, with 18 bases in between. CDR1 is MNHEY and CDR2 is SVGAGI in the germline V gene. The CDR3 sequence is 14 residues long. CDR3 sequence reads: CATRRGLGDYGYTF. The CDR3 coding sequence is TGTGCCACTAGACGGGGCCTAGGAGACTATGGCTACACCTTC.

The chain uses TRBV28 and TRBJ2-5; D is undetermined. V was cut by 7 bases and J by 5 bases, with 20 bases left in between. Germline CDR1 is MDHEN and CDR2 is SYDVKM. The CDR3 loop spans 15 amino acids. The CDR3 bases are TGTGCCAGCACCCCCGGCGTCCACTATACGGAGACCCAGTACTTC. It codes for CASTPGVHYTETQYF.

This clone has more than one count but fewer than ten. The rearrangement uses TRBV6-1 and TRBJ2-5; D uncertain. Germline V gene lookup returns CDR1 MNHNS and CDR2 SASEGT. The V and J ends lost 2 bases and 5 bases respectively, with 6 bases between them. The CDR3 is 12 amino acids. The CDR3 sequence: CASSEPVETQYF. CDR3 coding DNA: TGTGCCAGCAGTGAACCGGTGGAGACCCAGTACTTC.

The V call is TRBV10-3, the J call TRBJ2-2, with D perhaps TRBD1 (6 bases). Germline V gene lookup returns CDR1 ENHRY and CDR2 SYGVKD. CDR3 length: 15 residues. Trimming cost V 10 bases and J 3 bases, with 18 bases left between them. CDR3 loop: CATLDSVTYTGELFF. The CDR3 DNA reads TGTGCCACCCTGGACAGTGTTACTTACACCGGGGAGCTGTTTTTT.

The CDR3 spells CASSVDLRETQYF. Here the CDR3 DNA reads TGTGCCAGCAGCGTAGATCTCCGGGAGACCCAGTACTTC. V gene TRBV9 combines with J gene TRBJ2-5; unclear D gene. The CDR3 consists of 13 residues. Trimming removed 0 bases at V and 5 bases at J, with 8 bases between. Germline loops: CDR1 SGDLS, CDR2 YYNGEE.

The rearrangement links TRBV10-2 to TRBJ2-3; 13 nucleotides align to TRBD2. J lost 1 base, V lost 7 bases, and 5 bases had no gene match. Germline values: CDR1 WSHSY, CDR2 SAAADI. This CDR3 has 16 amino acids. The CDR3 protein is CASTRTSGSGTDTQYF. Here the CDR3 DNA reads TGCGCCAGCACCCGGACTAGCGGGAGTGGCACAGATACGCAGTATTTT.

The chain employs TRBV18 and TRBJ1-3; a possible D gene is TRBD1 (5 bases). Germline lookup yields CDR1 KGHSH and CDR2 LQKENI. V lost 3 bases and J 1 base, leaving 13 bases between the germline ends. CDR3 length: 16 amino acids. The CDR3: CASSPLQSGSGNTIYF. The CDR3, as DNA: TGTGCCAGCTCACCGCTACAGTCAGGGTCTGGAAACACCATATATTTT.

The chain is built from TRBV19 and TRBJ2-2; 8 bases map to TRBD2. Germline loops: CDR1 LNHDA, CDR2 SQIVND (reference sequence). There are 16 residues in the CDR3. J was trimmed by 3 bases and V by 8 bases; bases with no gene match: 11. In DNA, the CDR3 is TGTGCCAGTCAAAACCACGGGGGGGCATACACCGGGGAGCTGTTTTTT. It yields the protein CASQNHGGAYTGELFF. Complete variable domain (other parts from reference TRBV19 and TRBJ2-2): DGGITQSPKYLFRKEGQNVTLSCEQNLNHDAMYWYRQDPGQGLRLIYYSQIVNDFQKGDIAEGYSVSREKKESFPLTVTSAQKNPTAFYLCASQNHGGAYTGELFFGEGSRLTVL.

The V and J genes are TRBV5-1 and TRBJ2-7, with 9 nucleotides matching TRBD1. The V gene's germline CDR1 is SGHRS and CDR2 YFSETQ. V lost 4 bases and J lost 3; bases outside the gene matches: 8. This CDR3 contains 15 residues. CDR3 sequence (DNA): TGCGCCAGCAGCCCCCCCGGGACAGGGATCTACGAGCAGTACTTC. The encoded protein is CASSPPGTGIYEQYF.

The V gene is TRBV25-1, the J gene TRBJ1-4, with D possibly TRBD1 on 5 matching bases. Deletions cut 6 bases from V and 7 bases from J, with 21 bases between. The CDR3 is 16 residues long. From germline, CDR1 is MGHDK and CDR2 SYGVNS. In DNA form, the CDR3 reads TGTGCCAGCAGCCACCCAAAGGGGCGTGGGAGTGAAAAACTGTTTTTT. It yields the protein CASSHPKGRGSEKLFF.

V gene TRBV2 combines with J gene TRBJ1-6; no definite D call. Germline CDR1 reads SNHLY; CDR2 reads FYNNEI. This CDR3 contains 13 residues. Trimming cost V 5 bases and J 10 bases, with 12 bases left between them. CDR3: CASSRASGSPLHF. As DNA, the CDR3 is TGTGCCAGCAGTCGGGCTTCTGGGTCACCCCTCCACTTT.

The chain combines TRBV28 with TRBJ2-7; a possible D gene is TRBD2 (6 bases). Germline V gene lookup returns CDR1 MDHEN and CDR2 SYDVKM. The V end lost 6 bases, the J end lost 2 bases, and 17 bases lay between the germline ends. The CDR3 loop spans 15 amino acids. CDR3 nucleotide sequence: TGTGCCAGCAGCCCCGCGGGACTCCCGGCCTACGAGCAGTACTTC. Protein sequence: CASSPAGLPAYEQYF.

In its sample, this clone was seen once. The CDR3 coding sequence is TGCGCCAGCAGCTTGGAGACAGCGGGCTATGGCTACACCTTC. Protein sequence: CASSLETAGYGYTF. The V gene is TRBV5-1, the J gene TRBJ1-2; possible D gene TRBD1, 5 bases. In germline, CDR1 is SGHRS, CDR2 YFSETQ. The CDR3 contains 14 residues. Trimming pared 0 bases from V and 4 bases from J, leaving 10 bases between.

V is TRBV23-1 and J is TRBJ2-2; D unclear. TRBV23-1 is an ORF, and what it does is uncertain. The CDR3 sequence is 13 residues long. The ends were cut back, 6 bases at V and 3 bases at J, with 8 bases in the middle. CDR3 sequence (DNA): TGCGCCAGCAGGACGGATCACACCGGGGAGCTGTTTTTT. This codes for CASRTDHTGELFF.

V and J are TRBV6-5 and TRBJ2-3; TRBD1 is a possible D gene (6 bases). The CDR3 length is 15 residues. Germline CDR1 and CDR2: MNHEY and SVGAGI. V was shortened by 7 bases and J by 1 base, with 15 bases between the two germline ends. This CDR3 reads CASKPDRLRTDTQYF. The DNA for the CDR3 is TGTGCCAGCAAACCGGACAGACTTCGCACAGATACGCAGTATTTT.

CDR3 nucleotides: TGTGCCAGCAGTGGTGCCTCCACCGGCGGGGAGCTGTTTTTT. Protein: CASSGASTGGELFF. The chain is built from TRBV2 and TRBJ2-2; D gene unclear. V was trimmed by 4 bases and J by 7 bases, leaving 13 bases between them. CDR3 size: 14 residues. The germline V gene has CDR1 SNHLY and CDR2 FYNNEI.

The rearrangement joins TRBV7-2 to TRBJ2-1; D remains ambiguous. The germline CDR1 and CDR2 sequences are SGHTA and FQGNSA. This CDR3 is built from 15 residues. V was trimmed by 2 bases and J by 0 bases, leaving 8 bases between them. CDR3 region: CASSLTGSSYNEQFF. CDR3 coding DNA: TGTGCCAGCAGCTTAACGGGCAGCTCCTACAATGAGCAGTTCTTC.

The chain couples TRBV5-5 to TRBJ1-5; 10 bases align to TRBD1. The trim removed 3 bases at V and 14 bases at J, leaving 17 bases unmatched. CDR1 is SGHKS and CDR2 is YYEKEE in the germline V gene (reference sequence). The CDR3 has 16 amino acids. The CDR3 loop is CASSSLAPGQGNKEHF. CDR3 DNA sequence: TGTGCCAGCAGCTCACTCGCCCCGGGACAGGGGAACAAGGAGCATTTT.